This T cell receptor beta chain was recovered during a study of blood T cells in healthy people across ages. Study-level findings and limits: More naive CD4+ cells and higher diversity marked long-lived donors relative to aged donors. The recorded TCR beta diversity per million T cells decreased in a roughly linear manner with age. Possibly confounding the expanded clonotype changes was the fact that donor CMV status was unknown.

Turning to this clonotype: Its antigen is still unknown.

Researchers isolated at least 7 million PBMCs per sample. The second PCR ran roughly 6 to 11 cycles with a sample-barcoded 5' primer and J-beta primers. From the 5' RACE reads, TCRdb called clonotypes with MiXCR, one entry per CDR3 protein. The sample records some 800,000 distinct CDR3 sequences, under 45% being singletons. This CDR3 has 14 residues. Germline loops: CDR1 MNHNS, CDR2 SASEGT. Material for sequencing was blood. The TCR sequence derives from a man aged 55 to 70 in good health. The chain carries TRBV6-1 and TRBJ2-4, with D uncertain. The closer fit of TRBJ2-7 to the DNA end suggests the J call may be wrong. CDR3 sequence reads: CASSEAGWPHEQYF. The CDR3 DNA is TGTGCCAGCAGTGAAGCCGGTTGGCCCCACGAGCAGTACTTC.